What follows describes a single TCR beta chain. The antigen this receptor binds is unknown. Within one base of it there is no much larger clone, and no base qualities were kept. Using the deep immunoSEQ assay, multiplex PCR amplified TCR CDR3 regions from genomic DNA. Extracted genomic DNA from each cell subset was spread evenly across all wells of several immunoSEQ 96-well plates, with each plate serving as a replicate. Each replicate PCR for sorted subsets received about 0.2 ug genomic DNA, equal to 28,000 or so T cell genomes. Purified libraries were measured with a Qubit 3.0 fluorometer, size-checked on a Bioanalyzer 2100, and measured again with the KAPA Library Quantification kit. Every immunoSEQ 96-well plate was sequenced on a separate single-read 150-cycle Illumina NextSeq 550 flow cell. In the authors' own workflow: Because the immunoSEQ output included only junctional sequences and no quality scores, the filtering could not be the same as the filtering used for full-length reads. Sequences were annotated with PyIR, a Python wrapper for IgBLAST v1.9, and V/J genes and CDR3 were assigned using IMGT germline references. Reads were filtered out if the reads had weak V/J assignments (E-value above 1e-6), no CDR3, stop codons, out-of-frame junctions, or ambiguous translated residues. V3J clonotypes were defined by identical inferred V gene, J gene, and CDR3 amino acid sequence. Percentage overlap between repertoires was computed as shared unique clonotypes divided by the size of the smaller repertoire. RTK rarefaction, the Chao1 estimator, and Recon v2.1 estimates of unobserved clonotypes were used to assess repertoire richness. OLGA was used to compute generation probabilities for all TCRbeta clonotypes that the gDNA method yielded from a handful of donors. In TCRdb, the immuneACCESS table is reduced to in-frame sequences with V and J assigned. These tables do not hold every clone; where another copy was compared, an unresolved V gene accounts for under half, and the others remain unexplained. Clone size and V and J calls were adopted from that table, with D and trimming inferred from the DNA. Present in this sample are roughly 2,000,000 clones, about 93% of which were seen just once. The ten largest clonotypes hold about 1.7% of the sample.

For the CD8 naive samples, CD45RO-negative cells were positively selected for CCR7, yielding a CD45RA+CCR7+ population from which TemRA cells were excluded. The donors were healthy, HIV-negative adults with no recently reported acute infections or vaccinations. All donors were Caucasian adults living in Nashville, Tennessee, USA. Blood was obtained by leukapheresis, after which PBMCs were separated by Ficoll-Histopaque density gradient centrifugation and cryopreserved in liquid nitrogen vapor phase. Analytical flow cytometry was used to check the purity and quantity of each magnetically sorted T cell population. From each sorted fraction, genomic DNA was isolated and quantified by UV absorbance on a Nanodrop 2000c. This sample is drawn from a study of shared clonotypes between healthy human individuals (dated by TCRdb to the early 2020s). The study in broad terms: A few men and two women, aged 18 to 49 years, made up the cohort. For each donor, CD4 naive and CD4 memory were each given three plates, CD8 naive was given two plates, and CD8 memory was given one plate. Blood TCR repertoires of five healthy adults were deeply sequenced to estimate repertoire size and the extent of clonotype sharing between individuals. Different laboratories and diverse techniques were used to prepare libraries and sequence TCR repertoires, to increase sequencing depth and limit assay-specific biases. Per donor, leukapheresis produced somewhere between about 0.9 and 9 billion PBMCs.

What the authors observed across the whole study: Sampling was restricted to blood, and TCR repertoires in tissue are likely to differ from TCR repertoires in blood. Naive subsets generally had larger estimated clonotype richness than memory subsets did. About 5% of naive CD4, 3.5% of naive CD8, roughly 2.4% of memory CD4, and around 0.4% of memory CD8 clonotypes were shared across a handful of donors. Higher generation probabilities were observed for clonotypes shared by all four sorted-subset donors than for non-shared clonotypes. Pairwise subsampling indicated that sequencing depth was expected to affect the degree of clonotype sharing among donors. Incomplete sequencing was indicated by rarefaction of sorted-subset datasets, despite the large sequencing depth. The genetic and exposure-history diversity represented was limited by the small number of donors.

The sequenced material came from naive CD8+ T cells from PBMCs. The cell subset or site label, read with the paper, signifies: CD45RA+CCR7+. The source of this sequence is a man younger than 30 in good health. Some clones in this sample may be carry-over from other donors' samples.

The nucleotide sequence is TGCGCCAGCAGCCAGACAGGGGCGACGACTAATGAAAAACTGTTTTTT. This yields the protein CASSQTGATTNEKLFF. The chain joins TRBV4-1 to TRBJ1-4; TRBD1 fits 8 bases in the junction. CDR1 is given as MGHRA and CDR2 as YSYEKL, both from the germline V gene. Taken from cysteine to phenylalanine, the CDR3 has 16 residues. Kept here is only the CDR3 DNA, which spans 48 bases and is read in frame from base 1. The germline V end is reduced by 3 bases and the J end by 2 bases; junction bases left unmatched: 5.